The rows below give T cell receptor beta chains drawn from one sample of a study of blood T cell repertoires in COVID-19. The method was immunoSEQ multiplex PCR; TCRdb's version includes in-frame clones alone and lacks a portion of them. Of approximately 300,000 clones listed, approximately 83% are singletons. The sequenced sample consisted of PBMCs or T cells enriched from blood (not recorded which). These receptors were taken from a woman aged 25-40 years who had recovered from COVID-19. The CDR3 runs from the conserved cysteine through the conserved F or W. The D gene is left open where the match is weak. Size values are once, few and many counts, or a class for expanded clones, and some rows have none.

TGTGCCAGCAGCCCTCCGGGGAGGGGAGTGATAGATACGCAGTATTTT,CASSPPGRGVIDTQYF,TRBJ2-3,TRBV11-1,TRBD2,-
TGTGCCAGCCGATCCGGGACTGGCACAGATACGCAGTATTTT,CASRSGTGTDTQYF,TRBJ2-3,TRBV9,-,-
TGTGCCAGCAACCTCAGGGATACGAATGAGCAGTTCTTC,CASNLRDTNEQFF,TRBJ2-1,TRBV6-5,-,-
TGTGCCAGCAGCCGGACATCCTCTAGCACAGATACGCAGTATTTT,CASSRTSSSTDTQYF,TRBJ2-3,TRBV3-1/TRBV3-2,-,-
TGTGCCAGCAGCTTCGGCCGGAGCTCCTACAATGAGCAGTTCTTC,CASSFGRSSYNEQFF,TRBJ2-1,TRBV7-9,-,-
TGCGCCAGCTCCTTTGTGCCAGACACTGAAAAACTGTTTTTT,CASSFVPDTEKLFF,TRBJ1-4,TRBV5-1,-,-
TGCGCCAGCAACCCAGGAGGCTTTTCTGGCTACACCTTC,CASNPGGFSGYTF,TRBJ1-2,TRBV5-1,-,-
TGTGCCAGCAGCCAAGATTGGGGACTCCGGAACAATGAGCAGTTCTTC,CASSQDWGLRNNEQFF,TRBJ2-1,TRBV3-1/TRBV3-2,-,-
TGTGCCAGCAGCCAAGGAGGCTCTGAGGGGGAAGGCTACACCTTC,CASSQGGSEGEGYTF,TRBJ1-2,TRBV3-1/TRBV3-2,-,-
TGCGCCAGCAGCCTCACAGCGAACACTGAAGCTTTCTTT,CASSLTANTEAFF,TRBJ1-1,TRBV5-1,-,few
TGTGCCAGCAGCTCCCGAAGACAGGGGGCGAACTATGGCTACACCTTC,CASSSRRQGANYGYTF,TRBJ1-2,TRBV7-2,TRBD1,-
TGTGCCAGCAAATCGACATCCTACTTTCGCTACACCTTC,CASKSTSYFRYTF,TRBJ1-2,TRBV12-3/TRBV12-4,-,-
TGTGCCACCAGACCGACAGGGGATAATTCACCCCTCCACTTT,CATRPTGDNSPLHF,TRBJ1-6,TRBV10-3,TRBD1,-
TGTGCCAGCAGCGGGACAGGGGCCTACGAGCAGTACTTC,CASSGTGAYEQYF,TRBJ2-7,TRBV7-9,TRBD1,-
TGTGCCAGCAGCTTGGTTGCAGGGTCTGGAAACACCATATATTTT,CASSLVAGSGNTIYF,TRBJ1-3,TRBV11-2,-,-
TGCGCCAGCAGCTTGGGCCAAGGACAGTTGAACACTGAAGCTTTCTTT,CASSLGQGQLNTEAFF,TRBJ1-1,TRBV5-1,-,-
TGTGCCAGCGGGGGGGAGACCCAGTACTTC,CASGGETQYF,TRBJ2-5,TRBV7-9,-,-
TGTGCCAGCGGGGAAAGACTAGCGGGAGTACGGTTCTTC,CASGERLAGVRFF,TRBJ2-1,TRBV2,TRBD2,-
TGTGCCACCAGCAGAGTCGGACAGGGTAATCAGCCCCAGCATTTT,CATSRVGQGNQPQHF,TRBJ1-5,TRBV15,TRBD1,-
TGTGCCAGTAGTATCGTTAGCGGGAGGGCGGAGCAGTTCTTC,CASSIVSGRAEQFF,TRBJ2-1,TRBV19,TRBD2,-
TGTGCCAGCAGCTCCGGGGGAGCTTCTGGAAACACCATATATTTT,CASSSGGASGNTIYF,TRBJ1-3,TRBV6-5,-,-
TGCAGCGCGGGACAAAATACCGATCAGCCCCAGCATTTT,CSAGQNTDQPQHF,TRBJ1-5,TRBV29-1,-,-
TGTGCCAGCACCGTAACAAGGGGTAACACTGAAGCTTTCTTT,CASTVTRGNTEAFF,TRBJ1-1,TRBV2,-,-
TGTGCCAGCAGTCGCCGACAGGTTTTTGAGACCCAGTACTTC,CASSRRQVFETQYF,TRBJ2-5,TRBV7-2,-,-
TGTGCCACGACGGGGGTCAACTATGGCTACACCTTC,CATTGVNYGYTF,TRBJ1-2,TRBV5-4,-,-
TGTGCCACCAGCAGAGATTTGCCTCCAGTGTCCTACAATGAGCAGTTCTTC,CATSRDLPPVSYNEQFF,TRBJ2-1,TRBV15,-,-
TGTGCCAGCAGTCTACAACAGGGCCTCCTCTACGAGCAGTACTTC,CASSLQQGLLYEQYF,TRBJ2-7,TRBV27,-,-
TGTGCCAGAAGCTTCTCCTCAGGGGGGAGGAACTATGGCTACACCTTC,CARSFSSGGRNYGYTF,TRBJ1-2,TRBV5-3,TRBD1,-
TGTGCCAGCAGCCTGCGGACAGGTTACTCTGGGGCCAACGTCCTGACTTTC,CASSLRTGYSGANVLTF,TRBJ2-6,TRBV28,TRBD1,few
TGTGCCAGTAGTACCCTCAGAGGGACAGGGAGAAGCTCCTACGAGCAGTACTTC,CASSTLRGTGRSSYEQYF,TRBJ2-7,TRBV19,TRBD1,-
TGTGCCAGCAGCATTGGGACAGGCTATGGCTACACCTTC,CASSIGTGYGYTF,TRBJ1-2,TRBV9,TRBD1,-
TGTGCCAGCAGTAAGCGGGCCGTAGATCAGCCCCAGCATTTT,CASSKRAVDQPQHF,TRBJ1-5,TRBV27,-,-
TGTGCCAGCAGCGTAGACGCGGGTGATACGCAGTATTTT,CASSVDAGDTQYF,TRBJ2-3,TRBV9,-,-
TGTGCCAGCAGTGTTAGGGGCGAAGAGGAGCAGTACTTC,CASSVRGEEEQYF,TRBJ2-7,TRBV2,-,-
TGTGCCAGCAGTCGTGGAGGGGGCGGCTATGGCTACACCTTC,CASSRGGGGYGYTF,TRBJ1-2,TRBV25-1,TRBD1,-
TGCGCCAGCAGATCGACAGGGGTTAACACTGAAGCTTTCTTT,CASRSTGVNTEAFF,TRBJ1-1,TRBV10-2,TRBD1,-
TGTGCCACCAGCCGGGGGAAGGCAGAAAACTATGGCTACACCTTC,CATSRGKAENYGYTF,TRBJ1-2,TRBV15,-,-
TGTGCCAGCAGCCCGACCCCAGGGAAGGGGAATTCACCCCTCCACTTT,CASSPTPGKGNSPLHF,TRBJ1-6,TRBV28,-,-
TGTGCCAGTAGTATTCGGACAGGGCTGAACATTCAGTACTTC,CASSIRTGLNIQYF,TRBJ2-4,TRBV19,TRBD1,-
TGTGCCAGCAGTGTCTTGCGGGTTCCCTACAATGAGCAGTTCTTC,CASSVLRVPYNEQFF,TRBJ2-1,TRBV2,-,-
TGTGCCAGCAGTTACCCTCGGAGGGGCGGAAACAATGAGCAGTTCTTC,CASSYPRRGGNNEQFF,TRBJ2-1,TRBV6-5,-,-
TGTGCCAGTAGGGGGTGGGAGGGAAACACTGAAGCTTTCTTT,CASRGWEGNTEAFF,TRBJ1-1,TRBV19,-,-
TGTGCCAGCAGTTTCATAGGACTAGCGGGAGGAGGAAATACGCAGTATTTT,CASSFIGLAGGGNTQYF,TRBJ2-3,TRBV28,TRBD2,-
TGTGCCATCAGTGGCCAGCAGGGAGGCAGCCACTACGAGCAGTACTTC,CAISGQQGGSHYEQYF,TRBJ2-7,TRBV10-3,-,-
TGTGCCTGGAGTCTCGGAGGTACGCAGTATTTT,CAWSLGGTQYF,TRBJ2-3,TRBV30,-,-
TGTCACCAGGGGCTTTTTATCGGAAACACCATATATTTT,CHQGLFIGNTIYF,TRBJ1-3,TRBV27,-,-
TGCGCCAGCAGAGGAGGCGTTTACACAGATACGCAGTATTTT,CASRGGVYTDTQYF,TRBJ2-3,TRBV10-1,-,-
TGTGCCAGCAGCGGTAGCTCTGGGGCCAACGTCCTGACTTTC,CASSGSSGANVLTF,TRBJ2-6,TRBV9,-,-
TGTGCCAGCAGCTTAGGACCTCAGGGGAACACTGAAGCTTTCTTT,CASSLGPQGNTEAFF,TRBJ1-1,TRBV7-9,-,-
TGTGCCAGCAGTTACTCGGACAGGGGGCGAACCTACGAGCAGTACTTC,CASSYSDRGRTYEQYF,TRBJ2-7,TRBV6-5,TRBD1,-
TGTGCCAGCACCCCTCGTCCGGGACTATACTACGAGCAGTACTTC,CASTPRPGLYYEQYF,TRBJ2-7,TRBV28,TRBD2,-
TGTGCCAGCAGTCAACAGGGACCCTTCGGCGAAAAACTGTTTTTT,CASSQQGPFGEKLFF,TRBJ1-4,TRBV6-5,-,-